This T cell receptor beta chain came from a study of blood T cells in healthy people across ages. Points from the study as a whole: Since the PBMCs were unsorted, naive and antigen-experienced cells could not be conclusively compared.

Primed by a sample-barcoded 5' primer and a J-beta primer mix, a second PCR proceeded for 7 to 11 cycles. MiXCR, run by TCRdb on the 5' RACE reads, gives a single entry per CDR3 protein. This sample has roughly 1.4 million distinct CDR3 sequences, with almost 60% found just once. Remarks on this clonotype: Antigen: not known.

Deletions cut 7 bases from V and 1 base from J, with 14 bases between. Germline lookup yields CDR1 MNHEY and CDR2 SVGEGT. This CDR3 is built from 14 residues. The chain recombines TRBV6-2 or TRBV6-3 with TRBJ2-7; D is undetermined. The sample comprised blood. This sequence was found in a man aged 18-30 years in good health. The CDR3 coding sequence is TGTGCCAGCACCCTCGGACGGAATTCCTACGAGCAGTACTTC. It is translated as CASTLGRNSYEQYF.